This TCR beta chain was captured by sequencing in a study of blood T cell repertoires in COVID-19. Whole-study context: Researchers got acute and convalescent COVID-19 samples from the United States, Italy and Spain. PBMCs, B-cell-depleted T cells, or T cells were the source of the cDNA or gDNA that made up the material.

The authors' processing: Quantification of nucleated cells was approximated via reference gene primer amplification. Data came from immunoSEQ multiplex PCR; TCRdb stores just in-frame clones and leaves some out. The V and J calls and clone size were taken over from that table, and D and trimming were inferred from the DNA. The sample lists 65,000 to 95,000 clones, roughly 90% seen once, with roughly an eighth in the top ten. The V end lost 7 bases, the J end lost 1 base, and 16 bases lay between the germline ends. CDR1 and CDR2 from the germline V gene are SNHLY and FYNNEI. The CDR3 extends over 15 amino acids.

The clonotype originates from a man aged 70 or older with active or convalescent COVID-19. Material for sequencing was peripheral blood. The J gene is TRBJ2-5, the V gene TRBV2; the D gene is possibly TRBD2 (7 bases). CDR3 DNA sequence: TGTGCCAGCATAAGGGGGGGGTCGGGCCAAGAGACCCAGTACTTC. Protein product: CASIRGGSGQETQYF.